What follows are 29 T cell receptor beta chains derived from one specimen sequenced in a study of blood T cell repertoires in COVID-19. Data came from immunoSEQ multiplex PCR; TCRdb stores just in-frame clones and leaves some out. The table shows roughly 170,000 clones, with roughly 84% occurring only once. Material: peripheral blood. The origin of the receptors is a man in his 60s who had recovered from COVID-19.

V gene TRBV6-6 combines with J gene TRBJ1-3, with D tentatively TRBD1 (5 bases). The V end lost 5 bases, the J end lost 0 bases, and 14 bases lay between the germline ends. CDR1 MNHNY and CDR2 SVGAGI come from the germline V gene (reference sequence). CDR3 length: 16 residues. Here the CDR3 DNA reads TGTGCCAGCAGTCCTGTCTTGGACATCTCTGGAAACACCATATATTTT. The encoded protein is CASSPVLDISGNTIYF.

This rearrangement joins TRBV11-2 to TRBJ2-1, with 9 positions matching TRBD2. Germline V lookup: CDR1 SGHAT, CDR2 FQNNGV. J gave up 4 bases and V 1 base, and 2 bases lay outside the gene matches. This CDR3 has 15 residues. The CDR3 region is CASSLVAGAYNEQFF. The CDR3 DNA reads as TGTGCCAGCAGCTTAGTAGCGGGGGCTTACAATGAGCAGTTCTTC.

The chain employs TRBV7-8 and TRBJ1-3; tentative D call: TRBD1 (6 bases). CDR1 and CDR2 (germline): SGHVS, FQNEAQ. V shed 4 bases and J shed 0 bases, with 10 bases lying between them. The CDR3 runs to 15 residues. This CDR3 reads CASSSDRNSGNTIYF. CDR3 nucleotide sequence: TGTGCCAGCAGCTCGGACAGAAACTCTGGAAACACCATATATTTT.

V usage is TRBV7-2 and J usage is TRBJ1-5; D gene uncertain. Germline values: CDR1 SGHTA, CDR2 FQGNSA. The CDR3 has 13 residues. The V and J ends lost 4 bases and 1 base respectively, with 5 bases between them. The CDR3 DNA reads TGTGCCAGCAGCTGGAGGAGCAATCAGCCCCAGCATTTT. Translated: CASSWRSNQPQHF. Combining the CDR3 with reference TRBV7-2 and TRBJ1-5 gives the whole variable domain GAGVSQSPSNKVTEKGKDVELRCDPISGHTALYWYRQSLGQGLEFLIYFQGNSAPDKSGLPSDRFSAERTGGSVSTLTIQRTQQEDSAVYLCASSWRSNQPQHFGDGTRLSIL.

V usage is TRBV6-5 and J usage is TRBJ1-5; tentative D call: TRBD1 (6 bases). Between the trimmed V and J ends, which lost 10 bases and 2 bases, there was a span of 18 bases. Germline V CDR1 and CDR2: MNHEY, SVGAGI. This CDR3 region has 15 residues. The chain's CDR3 is CAILAGARGNQPQHF. Written as DNA, the CDR3 is TGTGCCATCCTAGCGGGGGCGCGGGGCAATCAGCCCCAGCATTTT.

This chain uses TRBV3-1 (or the pseudogene TRBV3-2) with TRBJ1-2; a weak D match, TRBD1 (6 bases). The ends were cut back, 4 bases at V and 3 bases at J, with 12 bases in the middle. This CDR3 has 14 residues. The V gene's germline CDR1 is LGHDT and CDR2 YNNKEL (reference sequence). The CDR3: CASSLGRGDYGYTF. DNA for the CDR3: TGTGCCAGCAGCCTGGGCAGGGGTGACTATGGCTACACCTTC.

This clone was seen a single time. The chain joins TRBV7-8 to TRBJ2-7, with D uncertain. Germline V gene lookup returns CDR1 SGHVS and CDR2 FQNEAQ. CDR3 size: 14 residues. Trimming removed 8 bases from V and 6 bases from J, with 20 bases in between. DNA for the CDR3: TGTGCCAGCGGCCTATCCCTTACTACGCGCGAGCAGTACTTC. The encoded protein is CASGLSLTTREQYF.

CDR3 in amino acids: CASSHPDRPNEKLFF. The CDR3, as DNA: TGTGCCAGCAGCCATCCGGACAGGCCTAATGAAAAACTGTTTTTT. The rearrangement links TRBV5-4 to TRBJ1-4; 7 bases agree with TRBD1. Germline V gene lookup returns CDR1 SGHNT and CDR2 YYREEE (reference sequence). The J segment lost 3 bases and the V segment lost 4 bases, leaving 6 bases of the junction unmatched. CDR3 length: 15 amino acids.

The CDR3 region is CASSPGDTGELFF. DNA for the CDR3: TGTGCCAGCAGCCCAGGGGACACCGGGGAGCTGTTTTTT. This rearrangement joins TRBV5-4 to TRBJ2-2, with D maybe TRBD1 (6 bases). The CDR3 loop spans 13 amino acids. V was shortened by 4 bases and J by 3 bases, with 7 bases between the two germline ends. Germline CDR1 and CDR2: SGHNT and YYREEE (reference sequence).

The chain joins TRBV6-2 or TRBV6-3 to TRBJ1-2; the D is unclear. Trimming took off 4 bases at V and 6 bases at J, with 12 bases between the two ends. The length of the CDR3 is 13 residues. CDR1 MNHEY and CDR2 SVGEGT come from the germline V gene. CDR3 sequence: CASSSSTGNGYTF. As DNA, the CDR3 is TGTGCCAGCAGTTCCTCGACGGGGAATGGCTACACCTTC.

The chain has TRBV3-1 (or the pseudogene TRBV3-2) and TRBJ2-7; 7 nucleotides match TRBD2. The germline V gene encodes CDR1 LGHDT and CDR2 YNNKEL (reference sequence). J was trimmed by 0 bases and V by 4 bases; bases with no gene match: 12. The CDR3 loop spans 17 amino acids. The CDR3 DNA is TGTGCCAGCAGCCCCCCCGTGGGGAGGGGTAGCTCCTACGAGCAGTACTTC. It codes for CASSPPVGRGSSYEQYF.

This clone appeared many times. V usage is TRBV4-3 and J usage is TRBJ1-5, with 9 bases aligning to TRBD1. In germline, CDR1 is LGHNA, CDR2 YSLEER. This CDR3 comprises 15 residues. J lost 6 bases, V lost 4 bases, and 7 bases had no gene match. Here the CDR3 DNA reads TGCGCCAGCAGCCTCAACAGGGGACAGGGTCAGCCCCAGCATTTT. Protein product: CASSLNRGQGQPQHF.

The V call is TRBV5-4, the J call TRBJ2-5; 14 nucleotides agree with TRBD2. Germline-derived CDR1 and CDR2 are SGHNT and YYREEE (reference sequence). V lost 3 bases to trimming and J lost 2 bases; unmatched junction nucleotides: 6. The CDR3 contains 17 residues. CDR3 sequence: CASSSGLAGGIQETQYF. The CDR3 bases are TGTGCCAGCAGCTCCGGACTAGCGGGGGGAATACAAGAGACCCAGTACTTC. The full variable domain, rest sourced from reference TRBV5-4 and TRBJ2-5, is ETGVTQSPTHLIKTRGQQVTLRCSSQSGHNTVSWYQQALGQGPQFIFQYYREEENGRGNFPPRFSGLQFPNYSSELNVNALELDDSALYLCASSSGLAGGIQETQYFGPGTRLLVL.

This chain joins TRBV29-1 and TRBJ2-3; D might be TRBD2 (6 bases). V lost 4 bases and J lost 0, with 17 bases in between. The CDR3 covers 16 residues. Germline V gives CDR1 SQVTM, CDR2 ANQGSEA. DNA for the CDR3: TGCAGCGTTGTAAGTCTAAGCGGGCAGAGCACAGATACGCAGTATTTT. Protein: CSVVSLSGQSTDTQYF.

This clone showed up just once. The chain combines TRBV19 with TRBJ2-1; maybe TRBD1 (6 bases). Germline V lookup: CDR1 LNHDA, CDR2 SQIVND (reference sequence). V lost 10 bases and J lost 5, with 9 bases in between. The CDR3 loop spans 11 amino acids. CDR3 protein: CATEGDNEQFF. For the CDR3, the DNA is TGTGCCACAGAGGGGGACAATGAGCAGTTCTTC.

The rearrangement uses TRBV19 and TRBJ2-3; no definite D call. Trimming removed 5 bases from V and 3 bases from J, with 9 bases in between. CDR3 size: 13 residues. Looked up from germline, CDR1 is LNHDA and CDR2 is SQIVND (reference sequence). The CDR3 reads CASSVSRTDTQYF. The CDR3 DNA sequence: TGTGCCAGTAGTGTGAGTCGTACAGATACGCAGTATTTT.

V and J are TRBV12-5 and TRBJ2-1; 10 bases match TRBD2. The CDR3 length is 16 residues. In germline, CDR1 is LGHNT, CDR2 FRNRAP. The ends lost 5 bases at V and 4 bases at J; junction bases unmatched: 8. CDR3 nucleotides: TGTGCTAGTGGTGGGGCTAGCGGGGGCCTATACAATGAGCAGTTCTTC. Translation gives CASGGASGGLYNEQFF.

The chain links TRBV14 to TRBJ2-5; D gene uncertain. CDR1 is SGHDN and CDR2 is FVKESK in the germline V gene. Between the trimmed V and J ends, which lost 1 base and 5 bases, there was a span of 8 bases. CDR3 length: 13 amino acids. This CDR3 reads CASSQVVPETQYF. The CDR3 DNA reads as TGTGCCAGCAGCCAAGTTGTCCCGGAGACCCAGTACTTC.

The chain combines TRBV18 with TRBJ2-3; 8 nucleotides agree with TRBD2. Trimming at V came to 0 bases and at J to 3 bases, leaving 11 bases not matched to a gene. Germline V CDR1 and CDR2: KGHSH, LQKENI. The CDR3 length is 18 residues. CDR3 DNA sequence: TGTGCCAGCTCACCACCGACACCCCTCTCGGGGGGGACAGATACGCAGTATTTT. This translates into CASSPPTPLSGGTDTQYF.

CDR3: CASSEELLNSPLHF. The CDR3 DNA sequence: TGTGCCAGTTCCGAGGAGCTCCTAAATTCACCCCTCCACTTT. The chain recombines TRBV6-5 with TRBJ1-6, with no clear D. V lost 9 bases, J lost 7 bases, and 16 bases lay in between. The CDR3 contains 14 residues. Germline loops: CDR1 MNHEY, CDR2 SVGAGI.

This sequence joins TRBV18 and TRBJ2-2; D is undetermined. Per the germline V gene, CDR1 is KGHSH and CDR2 is LQKENI. V lost 3 bases and J lost 6, with 11 bases in between. The CDR3 length is 14 residues. CDR3 loop: CASSPQKSPGELFF. CDR3 in DNA: TGTGCCAGCTCACCCCAGAAGTCACCCGGGGAGCTGTTTTTT.

This clone was seen a handful of times. At the DNA level, this CDR3 is encoded by other sequences in the same sample as well. The genes are TRBV7-3 and TRBJ2-1; 9 nucleotides align to TRBD1. The CDR3 length is 15 residues. The V gene's germline CDR1 is SGHTA and CDR2 FQGTGA. With 3 bases clipped from V and 0 bases from J, the junction kept 0 bases outside the gene matches. CDR3 sequence reads: CASSLGQGSYNEQFF. DNA of the CDR3: TGTGCCAGCAGCTTGGGACAGGGCTCCTACAATGAGCAGTTCTTC. Using reference TRBV7-3 and TRBJ2-1 for the parts outside the CDR3, the full variable domain is GAGVSQTPSNKVTEKGKYVELRCDPISGHTALYWYRQSLGQGPEFLIYFQGTGAADDSGLPNDRFFAVRPEGSVSTLKIQRTERGDSAVYLCASSLGQGSYNEQFFGPGTRLTVL.

Regarding this clone: Mismatch with germline at one junction end may stem from a read error. The rearrangement joins TRBV18 to TRBJ1-6; 9 bases line up with TRBD1. The V gene's germline CDR1 is KGHSH and CDR2 LQKENI. The CDR3 sequence is 15 residues long. The CDR3 region has the DNA TGTGCCAGCTCACCACTGGGACAGGGAGATTCGCCCCTCCACTTT. This gives the protein CASSPLGQGDSPLHF.

The sample holds one count of this clone. This chain connects TRBV4-2 to TRBJ1-1, with no clear D. This CDR3 region has 17 residues. V dropped 0 bases and J dropped 1 base, with 15 bases sitting between them. Germline values: CDR1 LGHNA, CDR2 YNFKEQ. CDR3 loop: CASSQEGSVARNTEAFF. The CDR3 nucleotides are TGTGCCAGCAGCCAAGAGGGCTCAGTCGCGAGGAACACTGAAGCTTTCTTT.

This chain uses TRBV6-2 or TRBV6-3 with TRBJ1-3; a weak D match, TRBD1 (6 bases). The CDR3 sequence is 15 residues long. V shed 5 bases and J shed 1 base, with 12 bases lying between them. The germline V gene has CDR1 MNHEY and CDR2 SVGEGT. CDR3 coding DNA: TGTGCCAGCAGTACCGGGACACTTTCTGGAAACACCATATATTTT. Translating gives CASSTGTLSGNTIYF.

The chain employs TRBV9 and TRBJ2-1; 11 positions match TRBD2. Germline lookup yields CDR1 SGDLS and CDR2 YYNGEE. The CDR3 totals 16 residues. J was trimmed by 6 bases and V by 0 bases; bases with no gene match: 5. The chain's CDR3 is CASSVVSSGGVNEQFF. In nucleotides, the CDR3 is TGTGCCAGCAGCGTAGTAAGTAGCGGGGGGGTCAATGAGCAGTTCTTC.

The chain links TRBV5-4 to TRBJ2-1; 10 bases agree with TRBD2. CDR3 length equals 13 residues. Looked up from germline, CDR1 is SGHNT and CDR2 is YYREEE (reference sequence). The J segment lost 8 bases and the V segment lost 4 bases, leaving 3 bases of the junction unmatched. This chain's CDR3 is CASSPAGGHEQFF. The CDR3, as DNA: TGTGCCAGCAGCCCAGCGGGGGGGCATGAGCAGTTCTTC.

The chain joins TRBV24-1 to TRBJ2-2; tentatively, D is TRBD1 (5 bases). The CDR3 is made up of 14 amino acids. Trimming took off 5 bases at V and 2 bases at J, with 8 bases between the two ends. CDR1 is KGHDR and CDR2 is SFDVKD in the germline V gene. The CDR3: CATSGQGNTGELFF. The CDR3, as DNA: TGTGCCACCAGTGGGCAGGGAAACACCGGGGAGCTGTTTTTT.

A remark on this clone: The identical CDR3 is also encoded by other nucleotide sequences in the sample. The chain recombines TRBV7-9 with TRBJ2-3; TRBD2 matches at 12 bases. The V and J ends lost 4 bases and 3 bases, in that order; junction bases with no gene match: 2. CDR1 is SEHNR, CDR2 FQNEAQ, per germline (reference sequence). The CDR3 covers 15 residues. The CDR3 is CASSSGLAGTDTQYF. The CDR3 coding sequence is TGTGCCAGCAGCTCGGGACTAGCGGGTACAGATACGCAGTATTTT.